A selection of T cell receptor beta chains follows, all from one sample in a study of CD8+CD57+ T cells in acquired aplastic anemia. TCRdb redid the calling of the reads with MiXCR, one entry per CDR3 protein. The profile shows about 200,000 distinct CDR3 sequences, 55% to 65% of them singletons. What was sequenced was sorted CD4+, CD8+, or CD8+CD57+ T cells (not recorded which) from PBMCs. All receptors derive from a human donor with aplastic anemia. CDR3s include the opening cysteine and the closing phenylalanine or tryptophan. A D gene is named only where the DNA matches it firmly. Clone size is shown for a subset of rows, as once, few, many or a class of expanded clone.

v_gene	d_gene	j_gene	abundance	len	CDR3aa	CDR3nt
TRBV5-4	TRBD2	TRBJ2-7	-	15	CASSQDLAGGSEQYF	TGTGCCAGCAGCCAGGACCTAGCGGGAGGCTCCGAGCAGTACTTC
TRBV7-8	TRBD1	TRBJ1-1	-	17	CASSRGQGRSGTREAFF	TGTGCCAGCAGCCGGGGACAGGGGCGGAGTGGTACTCGTGAAGCTTTCTTT
TRBV7-2	TRBD2	TRBJ2-7	few	15	CASSPLAGEFLVQYF	TGTGCCAGCAGCCCCTTGGCGGGAGAATTCTTGGTGCAGTACTTC
TRBV15	TRBD1	TRBJ2-7	-	17	CATSGASLPTGTYEQYF	TGTGCCACCAGCGGGGCGTCGCTTCCGACAGGGACCTACGAGCAGTACTTC
TRBV7-9	-	TRBJ1-1	-	15	CASSPLAGKNTEAFF	TGTGCCAGCAGCCCCCTCGCGGGAAAGAACACTGAAGCTTTCTTT
TRBV2	-	TRBJ2-5	-	14	CASSEALEIETQYF	TGTGCCAGCAGTGAAGCACTAGAAATCGAGACCCAGTACTTC
TRBV7-2	-	TRBJ1-5	few	13	CASSLGGGQPQHF	TGTGCCAGCAGCCTCGGGGGGGGTCAGCCCCAGCATTTT
TRBV24-1	TRBD1	TRBJ1-6	few	16	CATSDPDRGGRSPLHF	TGTGCCACCAGTGACCCGGACAGGGGAGGAAGGTCACCCCTCCACTTT
TRBV9	TRBD1	TRBJ2-1	-	14	CASSPQGAGNEQFF	TGTGCCAGCAGCCCACAGGGGGCGGGTAATGAGCAGTTCTTC
TRBV19	-	TRBJ1-1	many	16	CASTLYGGQDNTEAFF	TGTGCCAGTACTCTCTACGGTGGGCAAGATAACACTGAAGCTTTCTTT
TRBV20-1	-	TRBJ2-7	few	11	CSATNLEGQYF	TGCAGTGCTACGAACCTTGAGGGGCAGTACTTC
TRBV7-8	-	TRBJ2-2	few	16	CASSLTGFGNTGELFF	TGTGCCAGCAGCTTAACAGGGTTTGGGAACACCGGGGAGCTGTTTTTT
TRBV2	-	TRBJ2-5	-	14	CASSWTPIRETQYF	TGTGCCAGCAGTTGGACCCCGATAAGAGAGACCCAGTACTTC
TRBV2	TRBD2	TRBJ2-3	-	16	CASRQGTSGVQGTQYF	TGTGCCAGCCGCCAGGGGACTAGCGGGGTTCAGGGTACGCAGTATTTT
TRBV2	-	TRBJ2-1	once	14	CASSGTNSYNEQFF	TGTGCCAGCAGCGGGACAAACTCCTACAATGAGCAGTTCTTC
TRBV10-3	-	TRBJ1-2	few	14	CAIGSGSIVYGYTF	TGTGCCATCGGCTCAGGGAGCATAGTCTATGGCTACACCTTC
TRBV25-1	-	TRBJ1-3	-	15	CASSEPGSSGNTIYF	TGTGCCAGCAGTGAACCAGGGAGCTCTGGAAACACCATATATTTT
TRBV9	-	TRBJ2-1	few	13	CASSVASLNEQFF	TGTGCCAGCAGCGTGGCCTCCCTTAATGAGCAGTTCTTC
TRBV7-9	-	TRBJ2-2	-	12	CASGGMAGELFF	TGTGCCAGCGGGGGTATGGCCGGGGAGCTGTTTTTT
TRBV2	-	TRBJ2-1	-	13	CASSPSVYNEQFF	TGTGCCAGCAGTCCGTCGGTCTACAATGAGCAGTTCTTC
TRBV7-8	-	TRBJ2-1	once	12	CASSFVQAEQFF	TGTGCCAGCAGCTTCGTTCAAGCGGAGCAGTTCTTC
TRBV10-3	-	TRBJ2-7	few	12	CAIRHETYEQYF	TGTGCCATCAGACACGAGACCTACGAGCAGTACTTC
TRBV5-1	-	TRBJ2-7	few	11	CASSLVGEQYF	TGCGCCAGCAGCTTGGTAGGGGAGCAGTACTTC